This T cell receptor (beta chain) was found in a study of graft-versus-host responses after intestinal transplantation. Study as a whole: Transplant recipients had multivisceral, liver-intestinal, or isolated intestinal grafts. Recipients across the board were started on anti-thymocyte globulin induction, then kept on tacrolimus and steroids for roughly 3 years.

As for this clone: Its antigen is undetermined.

Repertoires were generated with immunoSEQ multiplex PCR, while TCRdb's copy carries only in-frame clones and drops some. This table has 80,000 to 100,000 clones, approximately 90% appearing once. Germline loops: CDR1 SGHRS, CDR2 YFSETQ. V shed 2 bases and J shed 5 bases, with 14 bases lying between them. The CDR3 runs to 15 residues. Study results and limitations: Researchers found GvH clones in recipient marrow, and some showed up first in ileum or blood. After transplant, early declines in HvG clones were associated with peak levels of circulating GvH clones.

Source: unstimulated CD4+ T cells sorted from spleen or lymph node cells, taken before intestinal transplant. This clonotype was obtained from a human donor who received an intestinal transplant. The chain carries TRBV5-1 and TRBJ2-1; perhaps TRBD1 as D (6 bases). The CDR3 loop is CASSFLRTENNEQFF. The CDR3 DNA sequence: TGCGCCAGCAGCTTCCTCAGGACAGAGAACAATGAGCAGTTCTTC.